The clone carrying this TCR beta chain was observed a handful of times. Its antigen is still unknown. This record belongs to a study of CD8 T cells in Susac syndrome. Points from the study as a whole: The authors acknowledged that their TCR sequencing and HLA analysis involved a relatively small number of individuals.

The CDR3 consists of 11 residues. V gave up 0 bases and J gave up 6 bases, with 4 bases separating them. CDR1 is GTSNPN and CDR2 is SVGIG in the germline V gene (reference sequence). The authors sequenced TCR beta from blood CD8+ and CD4+ T cells. FACS was used to enrich TEMRA cells, whereas the CD8+ and CD4+ T cells were obtained by negative isolation. RNA amounts of roughly 0.5 to 1 ug underwent reverse transcription with random hexamers. Amplification of the TCR beta CDR3 was carried out by immunoSEQ multiplex PCR, which spanned a total of 54 Vbeta and 13 Jbeta segments. MiXCR, applied by TCRdb to the immunoSEQ multiplex PCR reads, yields one record per CDR3 protein. The sample yields more than 100,000 distinct CDR3 sequences, roughly 96% seen once.

This TCR was recovered from a human donor in good health. The sample taken for sequencing was CD4+ T cells from PBMCs. The chain joins TRBV30 to TRBJ2-3, with no clear D. The CDR3 sequence: CAWSVGDTQYF. The CDR3 DNA reads TGTGCCTGGAGTGTAGGGGATACGCAGTATTTT.